One sample yielded the 29 T cell receptor beta chains listed below, sequenced in a study of identical twins. One entry per CDR3 protein, called by TCRdb with MiXCR from the 5' RACE reads. The sample includes under 300,000 distinct CDR3 sequences, 12% of them seen just once. The sample was also linked to a second study, of yellow fever vaccine responses in identical twins.

What was sequenced was memory (CD45RO+) T cells sorted from blood. These receptors were taken from a woman aged 18-35 years in good health.

This clonotype has only a few counts. The V call is TRBV18, the J call TRBJ1-1; D is possibly TRBD1 (5 bases). V dropped 3 bases and J dropped 0 bases, with 14 bases sitting between them. Germline-derived CDR1 and CDR2 are KGHSH and LQKENI. The CDR3 sequence is 16 residues long. This CDR3 is CASSPGRVGVNTEAFF. The CDR3 nucleotides are TGTGCCAGCTCACCGGGCAGGGTTGGTGTGAACACTGAAGCTTTCTTT. The whole variable domain, remainder taken from reference TRBV18 and TRBJ1-1, is NAGVMQNPRHLVRRRGQEARLRCSPMKGHSHVYWYRQLPEEGLKFMVYLQKENIIDESGMPKERFSAEFPKEGPSILRIQQVVRGDSAAYFCASSPGRVGVNTEAFFGQGTRLTVV.

This clonotype was seen a handful of times. The genes are TRBV30 and TRBJ1-2; the D is unclear. This CDR3 spans 12 amino acids. The V gene lost 4 bases and the J gene lost 7 bases, with 13 bases spanning the gap. CDR1 and CDR2 from the germline V gene are GTSNPN and SVGIG (reference sequence). The CDR3 spells CAWIKGSRGYTF. Written as DNA, the CDR3 is TGTGCCTGGATTAAAGGTAGCCGTGGCTACACCTTC. The entire variable domain, with the rest obtained from reference TRBV30 and TRBJ1-2, is as follows: SQTIHQWPATLVQPVGSPLSLECTVEGTSNPNLYWYRQAAGRGLQLLFYSVGIGQISSEVPQNLSASRPQDRQFILSSKKLLLSDSGFYLCAWIKGSRGYTFGSGTRLTVV.

The chain employs TRBV20-1 and TRBJ2-6; D call uncertain. CDR1 and CDR2 from the germline V gene are DFQATT and SNEGSKA (reference sequence). V lost 2 bases and J 0 bases, leaving 5 bases between the germline ends. This CDR3 comprises 14 residues. As DNA, the CDR3 is TGCAGTGCTAGACACCTCTCTGGGGCCAACGTCCTGACTTTC. Protein sequence: CSARHLSGANVLTF.

This sequence joins TRBV7-2 and TRBJ1-4; D might be TRBD1 (5 bases). The CDR3 spans 14 residues. V gave up 8 bases and J gave up 3 bases, with 13 bases separating them. The germline CDR1 and CDR2 sequences are SGHTA and FQGNSA. The CDR3 sequence: CASGGGSSNEKLFF. In nucleotides, the CDR3 is TGTGCCAGCGGCGGGGGTTCTTCTAATGAAAAACTGTTTTTT.

The chain is built from TRBV2 and TRBJ2-7; D unclear. This CDR3 contains 15 residues. CDR1 SNHLY and CDR2 FYNNEI come from the germline V gene. V lost 2 bases, J lost 6 bases, and 17 bases lay in between. The CDR3 DNA is TGTGCCAGCAGTGAAAGACCCAAACCCCTTAGCGAGCAGTACTTC. Encoded protein: CASSERPKPLSEQYF.

This sequence joins TRBV4-2 and TRBJ2-1; D perhaps matches TRBD1 (6 bases). This CDR3 has 14 residues. Germline lookup yields CDR1 LGHNA and CDR2 YNFKEQ. Trimming left V 4 bases short and J 8 bases short, with 15 bases between. CDR3 DNA sequence: TGTGCCAGCAGCCGGTCGACCCCAGGGGATGAGCAGTTCTTC. This gives the protein CASSRSTPGDEQFF.

This rearrangement joins TRBV28 to TRBJ1-4; tentative D call: TRBD1 (6 bases). Trimming removed 5 bases at V and 6 bases at J, with 16 bases between. The CDR3 is 15 residues long. Germline V lookup: CDR1 MDHEN, CDR2 SYDVKM. CDR3 protein: CASSRTGIGDEKLFF. CDR3 nucleotide sequence: TGTGCCAGCAGTAGAACAGGGATTGGGGATGAAAAACTGTTTTTT.

In its sample, this clonotype was seen a few times. V usage is TRBV5-6 and J usage is TRBJ2-2; D is ambiguous. The CDR3 has 14 amino acids. CDR1 and CDR2 (germline): SGHDT, YYEEEE. V lost 0 bases, J lost 6 bases, and 9 bases lay in between. The CDR3 is CASSLGPDPGELFF. CDR3 sequence (DNA): TGTGCCAGCAGCTTGGGCCCCGACCCCGGGGAGCTGTTTTTT. The complete variable domain, with remaining parts taken from reference TRBV5-6 and TRBJ2-2, reads DAGVTQSPTHLIKTRGQQVTLRCSPKSGHDTVSWYQQALGQGPQFIFQYYEEEERQRGNFPDRFSGHQFPNYSSELNVNALLLGDSALYLCASSLGPDPGELFFGEGSRLTVL.

The chain uses TRBV10-2 and TRBJ2-3, with 7 bases aligning to TRBD2. The germline gives CDR1 WSHSY, CDR2 SAAADI. The CDR3 consists of 12 residues. V gave up 8 bases and J gave up 6 bases; unmatched junction bases: 5. Here the CDR3 reads CASCLAGDTQYF. The CDR3, as DNA: TGCGCCAGCTGCTTAGCGGGTGATACGCAGTATTTT.

This clonotype was counted many times. The chain has TRBV12-3 or TRBV12-4 and TRBJ2-2; 10 bases align to TRBD1. V dropped 4 bases and J dropped 7; count of bases not matched to a gene: 6. The CDR3 loop spans 15 amino acids. CDR3 nucleotides: TGTGCCAGCAGTTCCGGGACAGGGGATGGCGGGGAGCTGTTTTTT. It codes for CASSSGTGDGGELFF.

This clonotype was recorded many times. The chain employs TRBV7-6 and TRBJ2-5; perhaps TRBD2 as D (7 bases). Between the trimmed V and J ends, which lost 5 bases and 5 bases, there was a span of 18 bases. The germline V gene has CDR1 SGHVS and CDR2 FNYEAQ. CDR3 length: 15 amino acids. The CDR3 loop reads CASSSLSGGWETQYF. The CDR3 DNA is TGTGCCAGCAGCAGCTTATCGGGGGGCTGGGAGACCCAGTACTTC.

The V gene is TRBV11-2, the J gene TRBJ1-4, with D unresolved. Trimming removed 5 bases at V and 8 bases at J, with 15 bases between. This CDR3 contains 14 residues. Germline V gene lookup returns CDR1 SGHAT and CDR2 FQNNGV. The CDR3 DNA reads as TGTGCCAGCAGCCCCCCCAAGGGTAAAGAAAAACTGTTTTTT. Translating it yields CASSPPKGKEKLFF.

This clonotype was seen a few times. V and J are TRBV7-2 and TRBJ2-3; D is uncertain. The CDR3 has 13 amino acids. With 3 bases removed from V and 3 bases from J, the gap between germline ends came to 7 bases. Germline V gives CDR1 SGHTA, CDR2 FQGNSA. The CDR3 DNA follows: TGTGCCAGCAGCTTCCCAGAAACAGATACGCAGTATTTT. Protein product: CASSFPETDTQYF.

The chain carries TRBV11-2 and TRBJ1-2; D may be TRBD1 (5 bases). Germline V CDR1 and CDR2: SGHAT, FQNNGV. Trimming took off 3 bases at V and 2 bases at J, with 10 bases between the two ends. The CDR3 runs to 14 residues. CDR3 loop: CASSFSEGNYGYTF. DNA of the CDR3: TGTGCCAGCAGCTTCTCAGAGGGGAACTATGGCTACACCTTC.

Only a few counts were recorded for this clonotype. CDR3 sequence (DNA): TGTGCCAGCATTGGTTGGGGGGCTAACTATGGCTACACCTTC. Its translation: CASIGWGANYGYTF. The genes are TRBV28 and TRBJ1-2; D possibly corresponds to TRBD1 (5 bases). The V end was cut by 7 bases, the J end by 0 bases, with 12 bases between. CDR3 length equals 14 residues. The germline gives CDR1 MDHEN, CDR2 SYDVKM.

This clonotype was detected ten times or more. This chain joins TRBV5-1 and TRBJ2-1; tentative D call: TRBD1 (6 bases). The CDR3 runs 15 residues. V was trimmed by 3 bases and J by 3 bases, leaving 13 bases between them. Germline V gives CDR1 SGHRS, CDR2 YFSETQ. This chain's CDR3 is CASSSRQEIYNEQFF. In DNA, the CDR3 is TGCGCCAGCAGCTCCCGACAGGAGATCTACAATGAGCAGTTCTTC. The full variable domain, completed using reference TRBV5-1 and TRBJ2-1, is KAGVTQTPRYLIKTRGQQVTLSCSPISGHRSVSWYQQTPGQGLQFLFEYFSETQRNKGNFPGRFSGRQFSNSRSEMNVSTLELGDSALYLCASSSRQEIYNEQFFGPGTRLTVL.

This clonotype has a count of ten or more. The chain's CDR3 is CASSFGGQNEKLFF. The DNA of the CDR3 is TGCGCCAGCAGCTTTGGAGGACAGAACGAAAAACTGTTTTTT. The chain carries TRBV5-1 and TRBJ1-4; D possibly corresponds to TRBD1 (6 bases). The V gene's germline CDR1 is SGHRS and CDR2 YFSETQ. Between the trimmed V and J ends, which lost 2 bases and 8 bases, there was a span of 13 bases. The CDR3 is 14 residues long.

This clonotype occurred a few times. The chain is built from TRBV28 and TRBJ2-7, with 12 bases that match TRBD1. This CDR3 is built from 18 residues. Germline V gene lookup returns CDR1 MDHEN and CDR2 SYDVKM. Losses at the gene ends were 4 bases for V and 0 bases for J; bases not matched to a gene: 10. The DNA of the CDR3 is TGTGCCAGCAGTTACGGGACAGGGGGCGCAGGAAGCTCCTACGAGCAGTACTTC. Protein: CASSYGTGGAGSSYEQYF. Supplemented by reference TRBV28 and TRBJ2-7, the full variable domain reads DVKVTQSSRYLVKRTGEKVFLECVQDMDHENMFWYRQDPGLGLRLIYFSYDVKMKEKGDIPEGYSVSREKKERFSLILESASTNQTSMYLCASSYGTGGAGSSYEQYFGPGTRLTVT.

The V gene is TRBV3-1, the J gene TRBJ2-3; 10 bases agree with TRBD2. Germline V gene data show CDR1 as LGHDT and CDR2 as YNNKEL (reference sequence). This CDR3 is built from 17 residues. V was pared by 6 bases and J by 6 bases, with 15 bases of the junction left unmatched. The CDR3 reads CASRGLAGATPVDTQYF. The CDR3 nucleotides read TGTGCCAGCAGGGGGCTAGCGGGGGCCACCCCGGTCGATACGCAGTATTTT.

With regard to this clonotype: One junction end disagrees with the germline gene, perhaps due to a read error. The V and J genes are TRBV29-1 and TRBJ2-1; 9 bases match TRBD2. Germline loops: CDR1 SQVTM, CDR2 ANQGSEA. The CDR3 consists of 15 residues. CDR3 amino acids: CSVEGRLAENNEQFF. For the CDR3, the DNA is TGCAGCGTCGAAGGACGACTAGCGGAGAACAATGAGCAGTTCTTC.

CDR3 residues: CAWSVDRVNEQYF. The CDR3 DNA sequence: TGTGCCTGGAGTGTGGACAGAGTCAACGAGCAGTACTTC. The V gene is TRBV30, the J gene TRBJ2-7; weak D call: TRBD1 (6 bases). The CDR3 totals 13 residues. The V end was cut by 0 bases, the J end by 5 bases, with 11 bases between. Germline V lookup: CDR1 GTSNPN, CDR2 SVGIG (reference sequence).

The rearrangement joins TRBV15 to TRBJ2-7; 8 positions match TRBD1. V trimming: 5 bases; J trimming: 4 bases; junction bases outside the gene matches: 4. The CDR3 has 13 amino acids. Per the germline V gene, CDR1 is LNHNV and CDR2 is YYDKDF (reference sequence). CDR3 nucleotides: TGTGCCACCAGCGGTAGACAGGGGTACGAGCAGTACTTC. Translated, it gives CATSGRQGYEQYF. The variable domain in full, completed from reference TRBV15 and TRBJ2-7, reads DAMVIQNPRYQVTQFGKPVTLSCSQTLNHNVMYWYQQKSSQAPKLLFHYYDKDFNNEADTPDNFQSRRPNTSFCFLDIRSPGLGDTAMYLCATSGRQGYEQYFGPGTRLTVT.

The V gene is TRBV6-2 or TRBV6-3, the J gene TRBJ2-3; 9 nucleotides match TRBD1. CDR1 is MNHEY, CDR2 SVGEGT, per germline. The CDR3 totals 15 residues. J was trimmed by 0 bases and V by 6 bases; bases with no gene match: 4. The CDR3, as DNA: TGTGCCAGCAGAAGGGACAGGGCTAGCACAGATACGCAGTATTTT. This gives the protein CASRRDRASTDTQYF.

This clonotype was seen only a few times. The chain combines TRBV3-1 with TRBJ2-1; possibly TRBD1 or TRBD2 for D (6 bases each). This CDR3 spans 16 amino acids. Germline-derived CDR1 and CDR2 are LGHDT and YNNKEL (reference sequence). V was shortened by 5 bases and J by 7 bases, with 21 bases between the two germline ends. The CDR3 region is CASSWMGGPGENEQFF. The CDR3 DNA follows: TGTGCCAGCAGCTGGATGGGGGGCCCCGGTGAAAATGAGCAGTTCTTC.

The rearrangement uses TRBV7-9 and TRBJ1-1, with D maybe TRBD1 (5 bases). The CDR3 has 12 amino acids. V was clipped by 7 bases and J by 3 bases, with 9 bases between them. CDR1 is SEHNR, CDR2 FQNEAQ, per germline (reference sequence). The CDR3 nucleotides are TGTGCCAGCAACGCAGGGTACACTGAAGCTTTCTTT. Its translation: CASNAGYTEAFF. The whole variable domain, remainder taken from reference TRBV7-9 and TRBJ1-1, is DTGVSQNPRHKITKRGQNVTFRCDPISEHNRLYWYRQTLGQGPEFLTYFQNEAQLEKSRLLSDRFSAERPKGSFSTLEIQRTEQGDSAMYLCASNAGYTEAFFGQGTRLTVV.

This chain joins TRBV20-1 and TRBJ2-3, with a tentative D call TRBD2 (5 bases). The CDR3 totals 15 residues. Germline CDR1 reads DFQATT; CDR2 reads SNEGSKA (reference sequence). Trimming took off 0 bases at V and 6 bases at J, with 16 bases between the two ends. CDR3 nucleotides: TGCAGTGCTAGAGATGCCTGGGCGGGCCCGGATACGCAGTATTTT. Translation: CSARDAWAGPDTQYF.

The V call is TRBV14, the J call TRBJ2-1; a possible D gene is TRBD2 (5 bases). This CDR3 is 18 amino acids long. The germline gives CDR1 SGHDN, CDR2 FVKESK. V was clipped by 1 base and J by 5 bases, with 21 bases between them. For the CDR3, the DNA is TGTGCCAGCAGCCAAGGAGGGTCCCTCGCAGAGGCCCACAATGAGCAGTTCTTC. Translated, it gives CASSQGGSLAEAHNEQFF.

The table lists this clonotype with many counts. This rearrangement joins TRBV7-3 to TRBJ2-6; unclear D gene. The germline V and J ends were trimmed by 3 bases and 2 bases, with 8 bases remaining between them. This CDR3 contains 15 residues. Germline CDR1 reads SGHTA; CDR2 reads FQGTGA. The chain's CDR3 is CASSFLGTGANVLTF. The DNA for the CDR3 is TGTGCCAGCAGCTTCCTGGGCACTGGGGCCAACGTCCTGACTTTC. The variable domain in full, with the rest retrieved from reference TRBV7-3 and TRBJ2-6, is GAGVSQTPSNKVTEKGKYVELRCDPISGHTALYWYRQSLGQGPEFLIYFQGTGAADDSGLPNDRFFAVRPEGSVSTLKIQRTERGDSAVYLCASSFLGTGANVLTFGAGSRLTVL.

The sample holds a few counts of this clonotype. The chain recombines TRBV25-1 with TRBJ2-6, with a weak D call TRBD2 (5 bases). In germline, CDR1 is MGHDK, CDR2 SYGVNS. The V end was cut by 6 bases, the J end by 0 bases, with 12 bases between. This CDR3 is built from 16 residues. The CDR3 sequence is CASSSLGSSGANVLTF. CDR3 coding DNA: TGTGCCAGCAGCTCCCTGGGGAGCTCTGGGGCCAACGTCCTGACTTTC.